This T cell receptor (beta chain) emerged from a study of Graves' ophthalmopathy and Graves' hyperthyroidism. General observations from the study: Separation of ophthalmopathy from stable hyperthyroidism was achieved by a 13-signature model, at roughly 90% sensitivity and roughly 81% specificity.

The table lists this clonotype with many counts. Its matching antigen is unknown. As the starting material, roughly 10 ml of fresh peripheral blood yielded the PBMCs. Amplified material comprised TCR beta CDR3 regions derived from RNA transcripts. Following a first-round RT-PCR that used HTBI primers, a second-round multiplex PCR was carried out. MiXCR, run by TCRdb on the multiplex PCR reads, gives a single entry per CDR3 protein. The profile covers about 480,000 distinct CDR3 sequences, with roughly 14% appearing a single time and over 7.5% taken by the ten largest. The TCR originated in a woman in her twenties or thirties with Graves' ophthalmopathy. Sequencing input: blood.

The CDR3 is CASSYSIRDGELFF. The CDR3 DNA follows: TGTGCCAGCAGTTACTCGATCAGGGACGGGGAGCTGTTTTTT. The chain uses TRBV6-5 and TRBJ2-2, with D maybe TRBD1 (5 bases). Germline assignment: CDR1 MNHEY and CDR2 SVGAGI. Trimming took off 0 bases at V and 7 bases at J, with 9 bases between the two ends. The CDR3 extends over 14 amino acids.